What follows are 3 T cell receptor beta chains derived from one specimen sequenced in a study of regulatory T cells in long-lasting Graves disease. Building the TCR beta libraries relied on iRepertoire HTBI primers, and CDR3 regions underwent Arm-PCR. TCRdb recomputed calls from the multiplex PCR reads with MiXCR, one row per CDR3 protein. Of about 430,000 distinct CDR3 sequences in the sample, roughly 21% are singletons; the top ten hold 13% to 15%. Time point given: persistent/refractory GD, antithyroid drugs over 5 years with positive TRAb. There was RNA extracted from PBMCs, and the TCR library was made from it. The specimen comprised peripheral blood mononuclear cells (PBMCs), sampled when the disease was refractory, from a patient treated with antithyroid drugs. These receptors all come from a female donor with Graves disease.

This clonotype was counted at least ten times. The rearrangement joins TRBV28 to TRBJ2-7; no clear D. The CDR3 loop spans 12 amino acids. Germline V gene lookup returns CDR1 MDHEN and CDR2 SYDVKM. The V and J ends lost 5 bases and 3 bases respectively, with 8 bases between them. Here the CDR3 DNA reads TGTGCCAGCAGTGATCCTGTCTACGAGCAGTACTTC. This codes for CASSDPVYEQYF.

This clonotype was seen a handful of times. CDR3 coding DNA: TGTGCCACCAGTGAAACCGGGACAGGGGCCGGGGAGCTGTTTTTT. The encoded protein is CATSETGTGAGELFF. V gene TRBV24-1 combines with J gene TRBJ2-2; 10 bases map to TRBD1. Looked up from germline, CDR1 is KGHDR and CDR2 is SFDVKD. The CDR3 covers 15 residues. V lost 4 bases, J lost 6 bases, and 4 bases stayed unmatched.

The sample holds a few counts of this clonotype. The rearrangement joins TRBV10-3 to TRBJ2-6; 9 nucleotides line up with TRBD1. The germline gives CDR1 ENHRY, CDR2 SYGVKD. V trimming: 8 bases; J trimming: 2 bases; junction bases outside the gene matches: 1. CDR3 length equals 14 residues. The CDR3 loop is CAIRDRAGANVLTF. Written as DNA, the CDR3 is TGTGCCATCCGGGACAGGGCTGGGGCCAACGTCCTGACTTTC.